The T cell receptor beta chain under discussion was sequenced for a study of early T cells in non-severe SARS-CoV-2 infection. On the study more broadly: Unsorted whole blood bulk RNA was sequenced, with unpaired chains.

In its sample, this clonotype was seen many times. One entry per CDR3 protein, called by TCRdb with MiXCR from the 5' RACE reads. Of tens of thousands of distinct CDR3 sequences in the sample, roughly 15% were seen once. This CDR3 contains 12 residues. The V and J ends lost 8 bases and 2 bases respectively, with 10 bases between them. Germline V gene lookup returns CDR1 GTSNPN and CDR2 SVGIG (reference sequence). The TCR comes from an adult who was a healthcare worker with PCR-confirmed SARS-CoV-2 infection or an uninfected control (not recorded which). The gene calls are TRBV30 and TRBJ2-1; no clear D. Here the sequenced sample was whole blood, taken at baseline. CDR3 bases: TGTGCCCTAGGAAGAACCTACAATGAGCAGTTCTTC. Its protein is CALGRTYNEQFF.